This T cell receptor (beta chain) was recorded in a study of blood T cell repertoires in COVID-19. Across the study: Specimens from acute and convalescent COVID-19 originated in the United States, Italy and Spain. PBMCs, B-cell-depleted T cells, or T cells provided the cDNA or gDNA that made up the material.

CDR1 is WNHNN, CDR2 SYGVQD, per germline (reference sequence). Trimming pared 2 bases from V and 8 bases from J, leaving 16 bases between. The CDR3 covers 16 residues. This clone showed up just a few times. Authors' methods: The authors estimated nucleated cell counts from reference gene primer amplification. The table came from immunoSEQ multiplex PCR; TCRdb's copy has only in-frame clones and leaves some out. From that table come the V and J calls and clone size; the DNA was used to work out D and trimming. The table includes some 220,000 clones, around 82% detected once. The specimen sequenced was peripheral blood. This sequence originates from a woman aged 70 to 79 with acute or convalescent COVID-19. The V call is TRBV10-1, the J call TRBJ1-6, with D perhaps TRBD1 (6 bases). The DNA for the CDR3 is TGCGCCAGCAGTGAGCCCAGGCTTGAGGGGGATTCACCCCTCCACTTT. It translates to CASSEPRLEGDSPLHF.